This note documents a single T cell receptor (beta chain) sequence. This clone showed up just once. Its target antigen remains unknown. No base-level quality is on record; no much larger clone is a single base apart. This sample includes further DNA sequences coding for the same CDR3. This entry is derived from a study of cytomegalovirus exposure and HLA in healthy donors (dated by TCRdb to the late 2010s). About the full investigation: According to a later analysis, one platform produced both the roughly 120 validation repertoires and the 730 or so repertoires of the first cohort. High-throughput TCR immunosequencing, statistical association of individual TCRs with disease status, and machine learning were combined to predict cytomegalovirus infection status. In addition to the first cohort of around 670 subjects, a separate validation cohort of 130 or so different subjects was used. The study was designed to test whether signatures of past pathogen exposure could be identified by cataloging public T cell receptors.

The donors were included in the validation cohort of roughly 130 subjects, a group kept apart from the approximately 700-subject first cohort. Via the germline V gene, CDR1 is SQVTM and CDR2 ANQGSEA. V sheds 4 bases and J sheds 2 bases, leaving 9 bases between their ends. CDR3 length: 12 amino acids, cysteine to phenylalanine. The sequence is cut down to CDR3 DNA, 36 bases in frame from base 1. Library construction relied on the immunoSEQ multiplex PCR assay. In the authors' own workflow: A statistical classification framework was built to diagnose cytomegalovirus status from the catalog of TCR beta chain sequences. This immuneACCESS table, as held by TCRdb, lists in-frame sequences with V and J called but not all clones. Of the missing ones, under half trace to an unresolved V gene in checked studies; the others have no known cause. D and trimming come from the DNA, and the V and J calls and clone size come from that table. In all, the sample holds over 200,000 clones, and just over 85% of those were seen once. The top ten constitute around 3% of the sample.

The full study reports these points: In vitro tests confirmed that a few of the cytomegalovirus-associated TCR beta chains recognize cytomegalovirus antigens. According to the authors, the approach could potentially be generalized to other disease states and immunological phenotypes. Cytomegalovirus status was reported to be diagnosed by the classifier with high specificity and sensitivity in both the original and validation cohorts. All 120 or so repertoires were used to score co-occurrence in the validation cohort in a later analysis, because that analysis had no HLA typing for the cohort. Most TCR sequences were seen in very few donors, while some public TCRs were found in many individuals. The study gave a list of some 150 TCR beta chains associated with cytomegalovirus. Of the cluster scores, approximately 94% were above 0 in a later analysis, which found that TCRs clustered in the first cohort also tended to co-occur in the 120 validation repertoires.

The chain links TRBV29-1 with TRBJ2-7, and possibly TRBD2, on 6 matching bases. The specimen sequenced was PBMCs. The clonotype originates from a woman aged 18-29 years in good health and CMV-seronegative. The CDR3 protein sequence reads: CSVAGLTYEQYF. The DNA is as follows: TGCAGCGTTGCGGGACTTACCTACGAGCAGTACTTC.